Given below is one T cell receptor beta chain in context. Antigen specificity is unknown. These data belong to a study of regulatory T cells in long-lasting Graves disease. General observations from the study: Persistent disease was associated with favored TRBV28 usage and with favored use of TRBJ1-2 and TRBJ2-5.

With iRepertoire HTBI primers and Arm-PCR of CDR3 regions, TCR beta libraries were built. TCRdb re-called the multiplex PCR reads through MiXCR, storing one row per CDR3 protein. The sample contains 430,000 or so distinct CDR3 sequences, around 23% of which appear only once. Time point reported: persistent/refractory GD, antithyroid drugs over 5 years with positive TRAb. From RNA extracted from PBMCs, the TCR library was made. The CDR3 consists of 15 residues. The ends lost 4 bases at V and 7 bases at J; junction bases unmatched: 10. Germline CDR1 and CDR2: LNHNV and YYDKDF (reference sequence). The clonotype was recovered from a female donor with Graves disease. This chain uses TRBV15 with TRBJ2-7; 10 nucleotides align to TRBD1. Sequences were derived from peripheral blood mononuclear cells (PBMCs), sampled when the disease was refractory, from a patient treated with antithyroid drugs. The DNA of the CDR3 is TGTGCCACCAGCACTGGGACAGGGGATAATTGGGAGCAGTACTTC. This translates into CATSTGTGDNWEQYF.